This T cell receptor beta chain was identified in a study of identical twins. Study-wide results and caveats: Excess sharing by twins proved weaker in beta out-of-frame sequences. It was cross-sectional statistical analysis, not following the same donors, that the conclusions relied on. Partly confounded zero-insertion analyses could result from invariant MAIT and iNKT cells.

Germline CDR1 is MDHEN and CDR2 is SYDVKM. Between the trimmed V and J ends, which lost 5 bases and 5 bases, there was a span of 21 bases. The CDR3 totals 16 residues. TCRdb reprocessed the 5' RACE reads via MiXCR and lists one record per CDR3 protein. This table holds some 560,000 distinct CDR3 sequences, 9.5% to 10% found once. This clonotype was observed a few times. As yet, its antigen is unknown. These data were also reused for a study on yellow fever vaccine responses in identical twins.

Input material: PBMCs. The chain employs TRBV28 and TRBJ1-2; weak D call: TRBD1 (6 bases). The TCR comes from a woman aged 18-29 years in good health. This CDR3 reads CASSPSRGPFGYGYTF. The CDR3 DNA reads as TGTGCCAGCAGTCCCTCCAGGGGCCCCTTTGGGTATGGCTACACCTTC.